Here is one T cell receptor (beta chain) with its context. What it binds is unknown. These data originate in a study of radiation and T cells in renal cell carcinoma. Produced via immunoSEQ multiplex PCR; TCRdb's table is partial and in-frame only. The sample lists tens of thousands of clones, around four fifths occurring once. Germline V CDR1 and CDR2: SGDLS, YYNGEE. The CDR3 covers 15 residues. The V and J ends lost 3 bases and 4 bases respectively, with 14 bases between them. The time point was: blood 4 weeks post-SBRT, at nephrectomy. Treatment described: 15 Gy SBRT to primary tumor, nephrectomy 4 weeks later. Serial blood draws occurred at baseline and 2 and 4 weeks post-SBRT. The patient's renal cell carcinoma had clear cell pathology. Study-level results: Without pretreatment biopsies, baseline tumor clonotype presence was undetermined. In blood, top tumor clones expanded by 2 weeks, shrinking by 4.

The chain has TRBV9 and TRBJ1-3; possible D gene TRBD1, 6 bases. The source is a man over 45 with renal cell carcinoma. The sequenced sample was blood, obtained from a patient whose treatment included radiotherapy and nephrectomy. CDR3 protein: CASSAQTGPGNTIYF. In DNA form, the CDR3 reads TGTGCCAGCAGCGCCCAAACAGGGCCCGGAAACACCATATATTTT.